Below, 8 T cell receptor beta chains from the same sample are listed, as sequenced in a study of regulatory T cells in long-lasting Graves disease. Building of the TCR beta libraries involved iRepertoire HTBI primers and Arm-PCR of CDR3 regions. TCRdb itself ran the multiplex PCR reads through MiXCR, one entry per CDR3 protein. The data show about 530,000 distinct CDR3 sequences, about 15% seen once. Documented time point: newly diagnosed GD, antithyroid drugs for less than 3 months. PBMCs provided the RNA from which the TCR library was made. The sample also formed part of further work on T cells in Graves' hyperthyroidism and ophthalmopathy.

Sequenced material: peripheral blood mononuclear cells (PBMCs), taken at new diagnosis, from a patient treated with antithyroid drugs. The receptors come from a woman between 40 and 65 years old with Graves disease.

This clonotype was seen ten or more times. J is TRBJ1-1 and V is TRBV6-1, with unresolved D. V gave up 0 bases and J gave up 0 bases, with 8 bases separating them. CDR1 MNHNS and CDR2 SASEGT come from the germline V gene. The CDR3 runs to 15 residues. The CDR3 reads CASSEARVMNTEAFF. In DNA form, the CDR3 reads TGTGCCAGCAGTGAAGCTAGGGTCATGAACACTGAAGCTTTCTTT.

This chain uses TRBV2 with TRBJ2-7; the match to TRBD1 covers 7 bases. Germline loops: CDR1 SNHLY, CDR2 FYNNEI. The CDR3 runs 14 residues. Germline trimming cut 2 bases from V and 2 bases from J; bases unmatched to any gene: 3. The CDR3, as DNA: TGTGCCAGCAGTGAAAGGACAGGAACCTACGAGCAGTACTTC. Translated, it gives CASSERTGTYEQYF.

Many counts were recorded for this clonotype. The V gene is TRBV5-5, the J gene TRBJ1-4; 9 nucleotides agree with TRBD1. CDR3 length: 14 residues. CDR1 and CDR2 (germline): SGHKS, YYEKEE (reference sequence). V lost 4 bases to trimming and J lost 8 bases; unmatched junction nucleotides: 6. The DNA for the CDR3 is TGTGCCAGCAGCCCCAGACAGGGGGGCGAAAAACTGTTTTTT. This encodes CASSPRQGGEKLFF.

This clonotype came up a few times. The chain joins TRBV19 to TRBJ1-1; D not resolved. With 5 bases removed from V and 0 bases from J, the gap between germline ends came to 7 bases. The germline V gene has CDR1 LNHDA and CDR2 SQIVND (reference sequence). The CDR3 spans 13 residues. CDR3 coding DNA: TGTGCCAGTAGTGAACAGCTGAACACTGAAGCTTTCTTT. It codes for CASSEQLNTEAFF.

This clonotype occurred many times. The V and J genes are TRBV12-3 or TRBV12-4 and TRBJ2-3; TRBD2 might be the D (6 bases). This CDR3 has 15 amino acids. Trimming left V 5 bases short and J 1 base short, with 13 bases between. The CDR3 nucleotides read TGTGCCAGCAGTAGAGGGGTAGCGGGCACAGATACGCAGTATTTT. Translated: CASSRGVAGTDTQYF.

This clonotype came up a few times. The rearrangement uses TRBV3-1 and TRBJ2-6, with D unclear. CDR1 and CDR2 from the germline V gene are LGHDT and YNNKEL (reference sequence). The ends were cut back, 5 bases at V and 0 bases at J, with 8 bases in the middle. This CDR3 spans 15 amino acids. The CDR3 reads CASSSSISGANVLTF. The CDR3 coding sequence is TGTGCCAGCAGCTCATCGATCTCTGGGGCCAACGTCCTGACTTTC.

The CDR3 DNA reads as TGTGCCAGCAGCGTAGAATTACTAGCGGGGGGCTACAATGAGCAGTTCTTC. This encodes CASSVELLAGGYNEQFF. V and J are TRBV9 and TRBJ2-1; 12 bases fit TRBD2. The CDR3 is made up of 17 amino acids. Germline V CDR1 and CDR2: SGDLS, YYNGEE. V lost 0 bases, J lost 3 bases, and 4 bases stayed unmatched.

This clonotype was observed at least ten times. The V and J genes are TRBV11-2 and TRBJ2-7; TRBD2 matches at 7 bases. This CDR3 has 16 residues. Germline V lookup: CDR1 SGHAT, CDR2 FQNNGV. Trimming at V came to 6 bases and at J to 5 bases, leaving 16 bases not matched to a gene. CDR3 coding DNA: TGTGCCAGCAGTAGTCTTCGGGGGGATTCGAAGAACGAGCAGTACTTC. It codes for CASSSLRGDSKNEQYF. The full variable domain, with the rest looked up from reference TRBV11-2 and TRBJ2-7, is EAGVAQSPRYKIIEKRQSVAFWCNPISGHATLYWYQQILGQGPKLLIQFQNNGVVDDSQLPKDRFSAERLKGVDSTLKIQPAKLEDSAVYLCASSSLRGDSKNEQYFGPGTRLTVT.